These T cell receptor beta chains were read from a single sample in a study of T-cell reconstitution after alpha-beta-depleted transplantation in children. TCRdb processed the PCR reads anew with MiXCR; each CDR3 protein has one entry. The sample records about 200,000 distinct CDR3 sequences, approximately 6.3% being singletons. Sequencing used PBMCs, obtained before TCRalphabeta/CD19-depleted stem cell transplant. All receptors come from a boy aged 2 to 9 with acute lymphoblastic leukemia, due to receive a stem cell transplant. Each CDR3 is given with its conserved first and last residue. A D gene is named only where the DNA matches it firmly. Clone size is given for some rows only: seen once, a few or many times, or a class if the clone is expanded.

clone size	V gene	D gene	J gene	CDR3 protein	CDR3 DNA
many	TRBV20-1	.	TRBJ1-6	CSARQPYNSPLHF	TGCAGTGCTAGACAACCTTATAATTCACCCCTCCACTTT
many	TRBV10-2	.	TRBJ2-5	CASSDLASVETQYF	TGCGCCAGCAGTGATTTAGCTAGCGTAGAGACCCAGTACTTC
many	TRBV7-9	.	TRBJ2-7	CASSSSGEEQYF	TGTGCCAGCAGCTCCTCAGGGGAGGAGCAGTACTTC
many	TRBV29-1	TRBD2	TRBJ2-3	CSVEVPHLAGVTDTQYF	TGCAGCGTTGAAGTTCCCCATTTGGCGGGAGTCACAGATACGCAGTATTTT
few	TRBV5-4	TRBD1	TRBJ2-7	CASSQSGQGFYEQYF	TGTGCCAGCAGCCAATCGGGACAGGGTTTCTACGAGCAGTACTTC
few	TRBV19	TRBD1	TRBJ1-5	CASSAIRDRGNQPQHF	TGTGCCAGTAGTGCCATTCGAGACAGGGGCAATCAGCCCCAGCATTTT
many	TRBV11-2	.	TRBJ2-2	CASSLVARPNTGELFF	TGTGCCAGCAGCTTAGTAGCGCGTCCAAACACCGGGGAGCTGTTTTTT
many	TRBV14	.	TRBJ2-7	CASSPLLGYEQYF	TGTGCCAGCAGCCCCCTATTGGGCTACGAGCAGTACTTC
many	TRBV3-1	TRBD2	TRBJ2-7	CASSPTAGGYEQYF	TGTGCCAGCAGCCCGACTGCGGGGGGCTACGAGCAGTACTTC
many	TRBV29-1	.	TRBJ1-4	CSVSTGRKGEKLFF	TGCAGCGTGAGCACAGGGAGAAAGGGTGAAAAACTGTTTTTT
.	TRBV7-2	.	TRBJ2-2	CASSFRTSLGGGELFF	TGTGCCAGCAGCTTTCGGACTAGTCTAGGGGGCGGGGAGCTGTTTTTT
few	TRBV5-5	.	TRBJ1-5	CASSPEGGGGNQPQHF	TGTGCCAGCAGCCCGGAGGGGGGAGGGGGCAATCAGCCCCAGCATTTT
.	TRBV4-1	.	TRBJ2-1	CASSQVGVGEQFF	TGCGCCAGCAGCCAAGTTGGTGTGGGTGAGCAGTTCTTC
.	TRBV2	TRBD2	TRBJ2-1	CALQRSGGLYNEQFF	TGTGCCCTCCAGAGAAGCGGGGGGCTTTACAATGAGCAGTTCTTC
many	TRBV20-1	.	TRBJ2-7	CSARGDRGLKGYEQYF	TGCAGTGCTAGGGGGGATAGGGGCCTAAAGGGCTACGAGCAGTACTTC
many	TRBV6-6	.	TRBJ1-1	CASSRDGEAFF	TGTGCCAGCAGCCGGGACGGTGAAGCTTTCTTT
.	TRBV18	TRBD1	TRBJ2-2	CASSAGQGNTGELFF	TGTGCCAGCTCAGCGGGACAGGGGAACACCGGGGAGCTGTTTTTT
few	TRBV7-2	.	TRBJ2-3	CASSFLGGGTDTQYF	TGTGCCAGCAGCTTTTTAGGTGGGGGCACAGATACGCAGTATTTT
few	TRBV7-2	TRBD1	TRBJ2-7	CASSLLRGQGSYEQYF	TGTGCCAGCAGCTTATTGAGGGGACAGGGTTCCTACGAGCAGTACTTC
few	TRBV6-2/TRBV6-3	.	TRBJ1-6	CASSSLTSSYNSPLHF	TGTGCCAGCAGTTCTCTGACGAGCTCCTATAATTCACCCCTCCACTTT
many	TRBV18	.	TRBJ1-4	CASSPPGQGGEKLFF	TGTGCCAGCTCACCACCGGGGCAGGGAGGCGAAAAACTGTTTTTT
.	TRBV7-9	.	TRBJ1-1	CASSPIRGEITEAFF	TGTGCCAGCAGCCCCATTCGGGGGGAAATTACTGAAGCTTTCTTT
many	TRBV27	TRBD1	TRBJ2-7	CASSLTGSGEQYF	TGTGCCAGCAGTCTGACAGGGAGCGGCGAGCAGTACTTC
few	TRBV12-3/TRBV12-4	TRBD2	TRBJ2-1	CASSFGAGSNNEQFF	TGTGCCAGCAGTTTTGGAGCGGGGTCAAACAATGAGCAGTTCTTC
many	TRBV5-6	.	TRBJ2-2	CASSLRRSGFTGELFF	TGTGCCAGCAGCTTGCGACGGTCCGGGTTCACCGGGGAGCTGTTTTTT
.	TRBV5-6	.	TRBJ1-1	CASSLALRDGAFF	TGTGCCAGCAGCTTGGCCCTGAGGGATGGAGCTTTCTTT
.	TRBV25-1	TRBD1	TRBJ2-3	CASEPPGTGATKSDTQYF	TGTGCCAGCGAACCTCCCGGGACAGGGGCGACAAAATCAGATACGCAGTATTTT
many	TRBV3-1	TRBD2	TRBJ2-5	CASSQGGGSQETQYF	TGTGCCAGCAGCCAAGGGGGCGGGAGCCAAGAGACCCAGTACTTC
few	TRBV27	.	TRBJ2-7	CASSSPDRSEQYF	TGTGCCAGCAGTTCGCCGGACAGATCCGAGCAGTACTTC
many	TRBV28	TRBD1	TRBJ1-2	CASSLDRVYGYTF	TGTGCCAGCAGTTTGGACAGGGTCTATGGCTACACCTTC
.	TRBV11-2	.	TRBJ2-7	CASSLGESGDRLRQYF	TGTGCCAGCAGCTTAGGAGAGTCGGGGGACCGGCTAAGGCAGTACTTC
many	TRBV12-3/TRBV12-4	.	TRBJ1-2	CASSLTADENYGYTF	TGTGCCAGCAGTTTAACAGCAGATGAAAACTATGGCTACACCTTC
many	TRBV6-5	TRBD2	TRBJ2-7	CASSFSGTSVHEQYF	TGTGCCAGCAGTTTTTCCGGGACTAGCGTCCACGAGCAGTACTTC
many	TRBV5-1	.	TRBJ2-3	CASSLRPGQLSDTQYF	TGCGCCAGCAGCCTCCGTCCCGGACAGTTATCAGATACGCAGTATTTT
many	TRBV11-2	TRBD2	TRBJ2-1	CASSSSGGSYNEQFF	TGTGCCAGCAGCTCTAGCGGGGGGTCCTACAATGAGCAGTTCTTC
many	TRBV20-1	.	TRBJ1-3	CSARVRVYPGNTIYF	TGCAGTGCTAGAGTTAGGGTCTATCCTGGAAACACCATATATTTT
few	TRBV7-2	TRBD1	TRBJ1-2	CASSTDRVPYGYTF	TGTGCCAGCAGCACCGACAGGGTACCCTATGGCTACACCTTC
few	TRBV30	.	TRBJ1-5	CAWSVGGHGNQPQHF	TGTGCCTGGAGTGTAGGCGGACACGGAAATCAGCCCCAGCATTTT
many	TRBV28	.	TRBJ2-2	CASSLRGGLKTGELFF	TGTGCCAGCAGCCTCCGAGGGGGGTTGAAAACCGGGGAGCTGTTTTTT
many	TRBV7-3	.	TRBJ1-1	CASPGLEMNTEAFF	TGTGCCAGCCCAGGGTTGGAGATGAACACTGAAGCTTTCTTT